This entry lists 5 T cell receptor beta chains sequenced from one sample in a study of blood T cell repertoires in COVID-19. Measured with immunoSEQ multiplex PCR; TCRdb has only the in-frame clones, and not every one. The table shows some 200,000 clones, with 84% occurring only once. Sequences were obtained from peripheral blood. Receptors were obtained from a woman aged 50 to 65 with active or convalescent COVID-19.

The V and J genes are TRBV5-4 and TRBJ2-7, with D perhaps TRBD1 (5 bases). The CDR3 has 14 residues. The V end lost 2 bases, the J end lost 5 bases, and 14 bases lay between the germline ends. The germline CDR1 and CDR2 sequences are SGHNT and YYREEE (reference sequence). The CDR3 nucleotides are TGTGCCAGCAGCTTCGGCGGCAGGGTCCACGAGCAGTACTTC. Protein product: CASSFGGRVHEQYF.

The chain employs TRBV18 and TRBJ1-2, with 7 nucleotides matching TRBD1. V trimming: 3 bases; J trimming: 4 bases; junction bases outside the gene matches: 5. The CDR3 extends over 14 amino acids. Per germline, CDR1 KGHSH and CDR2 LQKENI. The CDR3 region is CASSPDQGGYGYTF. The CDR3, as DNA: TGTGCCAGCTCACCCGACCAGGGGGGCTATGGCTACACCTTC.

This chain links TRBV4-1 with TRBJ2-7; D possibly corresponds to TRBD1 (5 bases). V was trimmed by 3 bases and J by 2 bases, leaving 17 bases between them. The CDR3 sequence is 16 residues long. Germline V lookup: CDR1 MGHRA, CDR2 YSYEKL. The CDR3 nucleotides read TGCGCCAGCAGCCAGGCCCCCGTGGCAGGGCCCTACGAGCAGTACTTC. Its protein product is CASSQAPVAGPYEQYF.

The genes are TRBV5-1 and TRBJ1-1; the D gene is possibly TRBD1 (6 bases). V lost 5 bases, J lost 10 bases, and 15 bases lay in between. The CDR3 extends over 12 amino acids. The germline CDR1 and CDR2 sequences are SGHRS and YFSETQ. CDR3 loop: CASSLQGLPAFF. CDR3 nucleotide sequence: TGCGCCAGCAGTTTACAGGGTCTCCCAGCTTTCTTT.

The gene calls are TRBV25-1 and TRBJ1-6; D gene ambiguous. The CDR3 is made up of 14 amino acids. The germline V gene encodes CDR1 MGHDK and CDR2 SYGVNS. The V end was cut by 6 bases, the J end by 7 bases, with 13 bases between. Here the CDR3 reads CASSKSLWNSPLHF. Here the CDR3 DNA reads TGTGCCAGCAGCAAGTCCCTATGGAATTCACCCCTCCACTTT. Full variable domain (rest looked up from reference TRBV25-1 and TRBJ1-6): EADIYQTPRYLVIGTGKKITLECSQTMGHDKMYWYQQDPGMELHLIHYSYGVNSTEKGDLSSESTVSRIRTEHFPLTLESARPSHTSQYLCASSKSLWNSPLHFGNGTRLTVT.